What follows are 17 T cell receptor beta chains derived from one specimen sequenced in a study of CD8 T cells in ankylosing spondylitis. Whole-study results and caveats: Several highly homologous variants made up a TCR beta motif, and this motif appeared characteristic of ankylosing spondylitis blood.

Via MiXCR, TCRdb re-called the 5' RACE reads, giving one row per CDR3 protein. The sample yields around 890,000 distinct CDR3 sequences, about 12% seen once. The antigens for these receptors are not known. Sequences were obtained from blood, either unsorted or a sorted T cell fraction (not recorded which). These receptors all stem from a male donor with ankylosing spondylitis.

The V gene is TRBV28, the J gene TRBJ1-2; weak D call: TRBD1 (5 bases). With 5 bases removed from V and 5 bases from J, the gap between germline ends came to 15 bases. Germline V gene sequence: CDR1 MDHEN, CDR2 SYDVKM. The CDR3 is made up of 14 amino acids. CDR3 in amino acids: CASSARDSPYGYTF. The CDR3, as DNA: TGTGCCAGCAGTGCGCGGGACTCCCCATATGGCTACACCTTC.

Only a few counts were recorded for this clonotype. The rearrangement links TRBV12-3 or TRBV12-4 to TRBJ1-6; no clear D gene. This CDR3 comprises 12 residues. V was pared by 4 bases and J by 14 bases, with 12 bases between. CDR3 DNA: TGTGCCAGCAGTTACCTCCGGGGTACCCTCCACTTT. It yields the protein CASSYLRGTLHF.

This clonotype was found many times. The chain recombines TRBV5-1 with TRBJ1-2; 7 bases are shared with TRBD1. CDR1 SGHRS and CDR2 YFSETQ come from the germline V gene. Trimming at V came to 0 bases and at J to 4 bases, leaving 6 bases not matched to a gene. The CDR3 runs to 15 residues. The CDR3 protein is CASSLERGRGYGYTF. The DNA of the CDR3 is TGCGCCAGCAGCTTGGAGAGGGGGCGCGGCTATGGCTACACCTTC.

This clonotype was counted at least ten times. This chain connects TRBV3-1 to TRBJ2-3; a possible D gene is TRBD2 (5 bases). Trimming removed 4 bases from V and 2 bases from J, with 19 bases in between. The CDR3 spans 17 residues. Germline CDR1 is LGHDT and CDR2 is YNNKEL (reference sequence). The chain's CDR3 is CASSLTPVGDPTDTQYF. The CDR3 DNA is TGTGCCAGCAGCCTAACCCCGGTGGGAGACCCCACAGATACGCAGTATTTT.

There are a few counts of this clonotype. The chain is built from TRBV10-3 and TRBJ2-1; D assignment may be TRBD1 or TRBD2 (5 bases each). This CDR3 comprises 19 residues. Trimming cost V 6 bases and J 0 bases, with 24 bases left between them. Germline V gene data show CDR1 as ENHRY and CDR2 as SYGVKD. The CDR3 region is CAIRRQSIGTRSSYNEQFF. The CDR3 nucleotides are TGTGCCATCAGAAGGCAGAGTATAGGGACCAGGAGCTCCTACAATGAGCAGTTCTTC.

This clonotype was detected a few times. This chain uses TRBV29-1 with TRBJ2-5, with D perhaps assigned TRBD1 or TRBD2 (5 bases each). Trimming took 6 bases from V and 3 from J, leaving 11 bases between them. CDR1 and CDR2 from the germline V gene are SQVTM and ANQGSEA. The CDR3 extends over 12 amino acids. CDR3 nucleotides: TGCAGCGTGGGGCACGGGAAAGAGACCCAGTACTTC. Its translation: CSVGHGKETQYF.

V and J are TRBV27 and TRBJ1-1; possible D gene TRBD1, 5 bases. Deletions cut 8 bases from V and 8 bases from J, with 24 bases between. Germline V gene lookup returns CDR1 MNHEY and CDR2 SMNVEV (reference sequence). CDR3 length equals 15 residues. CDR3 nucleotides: TGTGCCAGCGGACCCGGGCAGGGAAGGGGTAGAGAAGCTTTCTTT. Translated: CASGPGQGRGREAFF.

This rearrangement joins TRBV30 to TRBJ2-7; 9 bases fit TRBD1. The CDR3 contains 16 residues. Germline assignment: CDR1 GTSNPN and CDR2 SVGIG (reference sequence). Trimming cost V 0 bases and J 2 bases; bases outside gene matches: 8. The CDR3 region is CAWSVMATGGAYEQYF. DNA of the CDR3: TGTGCCTGGAGTGTAATGGCGACAGGGGGGGCCTACGAGCAGTACTTC.

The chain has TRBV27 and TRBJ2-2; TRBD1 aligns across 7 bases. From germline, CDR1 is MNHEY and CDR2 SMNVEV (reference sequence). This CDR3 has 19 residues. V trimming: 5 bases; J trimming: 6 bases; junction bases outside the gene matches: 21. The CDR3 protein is CASSETRPNRDRSAGELFF. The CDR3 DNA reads TGTGCCAGCAGTGAGACCCGTCCCAACCGGGACAGAAGCGCCGGGGAGCTGTTTTTT.

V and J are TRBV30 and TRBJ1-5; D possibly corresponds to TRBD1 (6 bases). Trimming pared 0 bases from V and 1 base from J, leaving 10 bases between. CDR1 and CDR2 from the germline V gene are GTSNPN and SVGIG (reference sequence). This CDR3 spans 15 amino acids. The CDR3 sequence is CAWSVWQGSNQPQHF. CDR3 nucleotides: TGTGCCTGGAGTGTGTGGCAGGGGAGCAATCAGCCCCAGCATTTT.

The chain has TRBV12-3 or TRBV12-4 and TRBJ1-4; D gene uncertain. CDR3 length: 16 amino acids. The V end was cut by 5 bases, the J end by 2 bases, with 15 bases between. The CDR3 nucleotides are TGTGCCAGCAGTGCCCGGGCCCGGGTTACTAATGAAAAACTGTTTTTT. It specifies CASSARARVTNEKLFF.

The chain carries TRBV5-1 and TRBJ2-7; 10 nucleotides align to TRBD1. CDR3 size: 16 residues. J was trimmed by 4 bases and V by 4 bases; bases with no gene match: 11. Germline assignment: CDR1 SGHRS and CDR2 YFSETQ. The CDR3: CASSKGVTGGPYEQYF. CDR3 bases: TGCGCCAGCAGCAAGGGAGTGACAGGGGGCCCTTACGAGCAGTACTTC.

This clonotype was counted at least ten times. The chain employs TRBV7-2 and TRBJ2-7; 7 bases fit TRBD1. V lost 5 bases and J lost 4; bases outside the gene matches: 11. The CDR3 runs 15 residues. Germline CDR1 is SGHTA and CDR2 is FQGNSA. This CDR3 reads CASSTRGHGSYEQYF. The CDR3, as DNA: TGTGCCAGCAGCACTAGGGGGCACGGCAGTTACGAGCAGTACTTC.

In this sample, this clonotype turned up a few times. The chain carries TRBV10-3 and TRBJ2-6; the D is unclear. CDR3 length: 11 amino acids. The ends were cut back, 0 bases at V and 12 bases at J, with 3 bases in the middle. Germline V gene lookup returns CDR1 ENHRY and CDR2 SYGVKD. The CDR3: CAISESGVLTF. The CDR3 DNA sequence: TGTGCCATCAGTGAGTCGGGCGTCCTGACTTTC.

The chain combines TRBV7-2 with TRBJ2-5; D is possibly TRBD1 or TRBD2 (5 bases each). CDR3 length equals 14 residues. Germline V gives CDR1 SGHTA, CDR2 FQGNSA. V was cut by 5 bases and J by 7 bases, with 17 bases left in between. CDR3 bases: TGTGCCAGCAGCCCGGGGCTAGGGTCGGGGACCCAGTACTTC. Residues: CASSPGLGSGTQYF.

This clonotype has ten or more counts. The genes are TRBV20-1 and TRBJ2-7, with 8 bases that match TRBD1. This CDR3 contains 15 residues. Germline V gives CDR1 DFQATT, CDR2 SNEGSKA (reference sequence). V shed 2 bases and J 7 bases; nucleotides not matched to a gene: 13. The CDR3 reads CSARSRDRLSVEQYF. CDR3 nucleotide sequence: TGCAGTGCTAGATCCCGGGACAGGTTATCGGTGGAGCAGTACTTC.

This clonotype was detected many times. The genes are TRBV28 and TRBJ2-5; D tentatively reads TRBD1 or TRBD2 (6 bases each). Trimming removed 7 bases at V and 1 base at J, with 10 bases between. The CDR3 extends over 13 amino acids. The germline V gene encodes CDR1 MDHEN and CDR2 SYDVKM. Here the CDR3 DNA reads TGTGCCAGCATCCCGGGGGCCCAAGAGACCCAGTACTTC. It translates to CASIPGAQETQYF. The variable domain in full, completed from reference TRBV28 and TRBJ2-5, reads DVKVTQSSRYLVKRTGEKVFLECVQDMDHENMFWYRQDPGLGLRLIYFSYDVKMKEKGDIPEGYSVSREKKERFSLILESASTNQTSMYLCASIPGAQETQYFGPGTRLLVL.